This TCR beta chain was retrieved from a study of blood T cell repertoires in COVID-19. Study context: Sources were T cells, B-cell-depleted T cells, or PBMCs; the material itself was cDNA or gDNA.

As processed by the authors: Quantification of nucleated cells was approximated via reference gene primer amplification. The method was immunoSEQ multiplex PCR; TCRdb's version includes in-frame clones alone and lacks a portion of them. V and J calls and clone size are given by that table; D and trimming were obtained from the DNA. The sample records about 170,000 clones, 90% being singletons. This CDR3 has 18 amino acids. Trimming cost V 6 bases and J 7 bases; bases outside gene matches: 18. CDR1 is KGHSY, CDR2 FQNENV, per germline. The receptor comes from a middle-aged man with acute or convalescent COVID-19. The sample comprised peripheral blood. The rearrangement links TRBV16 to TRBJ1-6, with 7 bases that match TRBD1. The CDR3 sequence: CASRRDSFQLGANSPLHF. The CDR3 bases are TGTGCCAGCAGACGGGACAGCTTCCAGCTTGGGGCAAATTCACCCCTCCACTTT.